This T cell receptor beta chain originates from a study of T cells in localized non-small cell lung cancer. Study findings and constraints: Heterogeneity stays possible, as sequencing covered only one tumor region. It was uninvolved adjacent lung that showed the highest T cell clonality, exceeding tumor. When the top 100 tumor clones were examined, a median approximately 57 of them also appeared in the adjacent lung, which was paired and uninvolved. Higher blood T cell density tracked longer overall survival.

The CDR3 is made up of 17 amino acids. Germline CDR1 is SGHAT and CDR2 is FQNNGV. V dropped 4 bases and J dropped 0 bases, with 16 bases sitting between them. Comments on this clone: Its antigen is not known.

Measured with immunoSEQ multiplex PCR; TCRdb has only the in-frame clones, and not every one. The sample has 25,000 to 35,000 clones; 91% are singletons. Sample: PBMCs, taken before any cancer treatment. This chain connects TRBV11-2 to TRBJ2-1; D unclear. The clonotype comes from a man aged 40 to 70 with stage II lung adenocarcinoma. CDR3: CASSSRLRKSSYNEQFF. CDR3 coding DNA: TGTGCCAGCAGCTCCAGACTGAGAAAGAGCTCCTACAATGAGCAGTTCTTC.